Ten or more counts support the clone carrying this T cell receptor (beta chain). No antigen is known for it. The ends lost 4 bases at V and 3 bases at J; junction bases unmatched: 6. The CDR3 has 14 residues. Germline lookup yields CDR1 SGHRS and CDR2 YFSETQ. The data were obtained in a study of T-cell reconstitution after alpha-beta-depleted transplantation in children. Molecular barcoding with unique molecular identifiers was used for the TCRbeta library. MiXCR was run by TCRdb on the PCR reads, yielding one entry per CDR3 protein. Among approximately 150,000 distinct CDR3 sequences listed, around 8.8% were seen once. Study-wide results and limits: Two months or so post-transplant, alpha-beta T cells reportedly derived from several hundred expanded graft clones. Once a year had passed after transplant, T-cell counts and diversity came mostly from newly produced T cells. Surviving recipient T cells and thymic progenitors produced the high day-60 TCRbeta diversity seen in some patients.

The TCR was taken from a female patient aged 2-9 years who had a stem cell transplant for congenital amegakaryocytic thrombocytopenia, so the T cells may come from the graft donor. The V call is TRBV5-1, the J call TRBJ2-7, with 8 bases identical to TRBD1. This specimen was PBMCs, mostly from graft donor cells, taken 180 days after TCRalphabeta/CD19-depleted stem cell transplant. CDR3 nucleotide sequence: TGCGCCAGCAGCCTGGACAGGGAGGTCTACGAGCAGTACTTC. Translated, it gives CASSLDREVYEQYF.